These 17 T cell receptor beta chains came from one sample sequenced in a study of graft-versus-host responses after intestinal transplantation. Clones were sequenced by immunoSEQ multiplex PCR, and TCRdb holds only the in-frame ones, with some missing. The profile shows fewer than 9,500 clones, roughly 90% of them singletons. This specimen consisted of PBMCs, obtained around 31 days after intestinal transplant. These receptors were collected from a human patient who received an intestinal transplant, so some T cells may come from the graft donor.

The V and J genes are TRBV7-7 and TRBJ2-5; 10 bases fit TRBD2. Germline trimming cut 6 bases from V and 5 bases from J; bases unmatched to any gene: 6. CDR3 length: 14 residues. From germline, CDR1 is SSHAT and CDR2 FNYEAQ (reference sequence). The CDR3 nucleotides read TGTGCCAGCAGTCCAGCGGGGGGGCAGGAGACCCAGTACTTC. This gives the protein CASSPAGGQETQYF.

This clone was found once. The V gene is TRBV4-1, the J gene TRBJ2-7, with 9 bases fitting TRBD2. Germline trimming cut 3 bases from V and 5 bases from J; bases unmatched to any gene: 14. The length of the CDR3 is 17 residues. Germline loops: CDR1 MGHRA, CDR2 YSYEKL. The CDR3 loop is CASSHLVPRGGAHEQYF. The CDR3 coding sequence is TGCGCCAGCAGCCATTTGGTGCCTCGCGGGGGGGCCCACGAGCAGTACTTC.

This sequence joins TRBV6-6 and TRBJ1-5, with D possibly matching TRBD1 (6 bases). V dropped 7 bases and J dropped 6 bases, with 19 bases sitting between them. Germline CDR1 reads MNHNY; CDR2 reads SVGAGI (reference sequence). CDR3 length equals 15 residues. The CDR3 region is CASTHLGTNGQPQHF. CDR3 coding DNA: TGTGCCAGCACCCACCTCGGGACAAATGGTCAGCCCCAGCATTTT.

V and J are TRBV10-3 and TRBJ2-7; 7 bases map to TRBD1. The germline V gene encodes CDR1 ENHRY and CDR2 SYGVKD. The CDR3 runs to 14 residues. V shed 6 bases and J 6 bases; nucleotides not matched to a gene: 11. The CDR3 loop is CAISGTEFFGEQYF. In DNA form, the CDR3 reads TGTGCCATCAGCGGGACAGAATTTTTTGGCGAGCAGTACTTC.

The chain links TRBV4-2 to TRBJ2-1; weak D call: TRBD1 (5 bases). The V end was cut by 6 bases, the J end by 8 bases, with 11 bases between. The CDR3 has 12 amino acids. Germline V gene sequence: CDR1 LGHNA, CDR2 YNFKEQ. In DNA, the CDR3 is TGTGCCAGCAGTTTAGTAGGGGATGAGCAGTTCTTC. Its protein is CASSLVGDEQFF.

The genes are TRBV19 and TRBJ2-5, with D tentatively TRBD2 (5 bases). Germline V gives CDR1 LNHDA, CDR2 SQIVND (reference sequence). Deletions cut 6 bases from V and 4 bases from J, with 6 bases between. This CDR3 comprises 11 residues. The CDR3 loop reads CASRAGETQYF. CDR3 coding DNA: TGTGCCAGTAGGGCGGGAGAGACCCAGTACTTC.

The J gene is TRBJ2-3, the V gene TRBV10-2; 11 nucleotides line up with TRBD2. Germline V gene lookup returns CDR1 WSHSY and CDR2 SAAADI. The CDR3 is 22 residues long. The V and J ends lost 2 bases and 0 bases, in that order; junction bases with no gene match: 19. CDR3 coding DNA: TGCGCCAGCAGTGAGCCAACAGGCGCTTCTAGCGGGGGGCCAATCAGCACAGATACGCAGTATTTT. Residues: CASSEPTGASSGGPISTDTQYF.

V and J are TRBV28 and TRBJ1-4; D remains ambiguous. From germline, CDR1 is MDHEN and CDR2 SYDVKM. V was cut by 3 bases and J by 8 bases, with 19 bases left in between. The CDR3 spans 16 residues. The CDR3 nucleotides read TGTGCCAGCAGTTTTGATAGATTCTCCCCTCGGGAAAAACTGTTTTTT. It yields the protein CASSFDRFSPREKLFF.

V is TRBV15 and J is TRBJ2-5; 7 bases are a match to TRBD1. Trimming at V came to 0 bases and at J to 0 bases, leaving 1 base not matched to a gene. CDR3 length equals 15 residues. CDR1 and CDR2 (germline): LNHNV, YYDKDF (reference sequence). CDR3: CATSREGQDQETQYF. The CDR3 DNA reads TGTGCCACCAGCAGAGAAGGACAGGACCAAGAGACCCAGTACTTC.

This chain links TRBV9 with TRBJ2-1; 9 nucleotides match TRBD2. The germline V gene encodes CDR1 SGDLS and CDR2 YYNGEE. The V segment lost 3 bases and the J segment 7 bases; nucleotides outside the gene matches: 8. The length of the CDR3 is 15 residues. The CDR3 DNA is TGTGCCAGCAGCGCCTACTTAGCGGGGGCTAATGAGCAGTTCTTC. It yields the protein CASSAYLAGANEQFF.

V is TRBV5-4 and J is TRBJ1-2; no reliable D call. CDR1 and CDR2 (germline): SGHNT, YYREEE (reference sequence). This CDR3 spans 13 amino acids. V was shortened by 2 bases and J by 5 bases, with 10 bases between the two germline ends. The CDR3 spells CASSFRRRYGYTF. The CDR3, as DNA: TGTGCCAGCAGCTTCCGGAGGAGGTATGGCTACACCTTC.

The V call is TRBV4-1, the J call TRBJ1-2; D unresolved. Germline loops: CDR1 MGHRA, CDR2 YSYEKL. Trimming cost V 3 bases and J 4 bases, with 21 bases left between them. There are 17 residues in the CDR3. The CDR3 DNA sequence: TGCGCCAGCAGCCACGAAAGTAGCGAGTGGAAGTTCTATGGCTACACCTTC. It translates to CASSHESSEWKFYGYTF.

A few counts support this clone. The rearrangement joins TRBV7-9 to TRBJ1-1; D ambiguous. V lost 3 bases and J lost 5, with 1 base in between. The germline V gene has CDR1 SEHNR and CDR2 FQNEAQ (reference sequence). The CDR3 has 10 amino acids. The CDR3 reads CASSLTEAFF. CDR3 DNA sequence: TGTGCCAGCAGCTTGACTGAAGCTTTCTTT. The full variable domain, in which reference TRBV7-9 and TRBJ1-1 provide the parts outside the CDR3, is DTGVSQNPRHKITKRGQNVTFRCDPISEHNRLYWYRQTLGQGPEFLTYFQNEAQLEKSRLLSDRFSAERPKGSFSTLEIQRTEQGDSAMYLCASSLTEAFFGQGTRLTVV.

This chain links TRBV5-1 with TRBJ2-3, with 10 bases aligning to TRBD2. CDR3 length equals 16 residues. CDR1 and CDR2 (germline): SGHRS, YFSETQ. With 0 bases clipped from V and 3 bases from J, the junction kept 4 bases outside the gene matches. CDR3 nucleotide sequence: TGCGCCAGCAGCTTGGAAGCGGGGGGGCTGACAGATACGCAGTATTTT. It is translated as CASSLEAGGLTDTQYF.

Only a few counts were recorded for this clone. The chain joins TRBV7-3 to TRBJ2-7, with D perhaps matching TRBD1 or TRBD2 (5 bases each). This CDR3 is 15 amino acids long. V dropped 5 bases and J dropped 3 bases, with 17 bases sitting between them. CDR1 is SGHTA, CDR2 FQGTGA, per germline. Written as DNA, the CDR3 is TGTGCCAGCAGCCCGTCGGGGACGGGCTACTACGAGCAGTACTTC. This codes for CASSPSGTGYYEQYF.

This sequence joins TRBV7-8 and TRBJ1-2; 10 bases map to TRBD1. Germline V CDR1 and CDR2: SGHVS, FQNEAQ. The CDR3 spans 13 residues. The V gene end was trimmed by 4 bases and the J gene end by 8 bases; junction bases not matched to a gene: 4. CDR3 sequence (DNA): TGTGCCAGCAGCTCGCGGACAGGGGGAGGCTACACCTTC. It translates to CASSSRTGGGYTF.

The V gene is TRBV11-2, the J gene TRBJ2-7, with D unclear. Germline CDR1 is SGHAT and CDR2 is FQNNGV. This CDR3 is built from 15 residues. Trimming removed 1 base at V and 4 bases at J, with 14 bases between. Here the CDR3 reads CASSLVQATQYEQYF. DNA of the CDR3: TGTGCCAGCAGCTTAGTTCAAGCGACTCAATACGAGCAGTACTTC.